The 32 T cell receptor beta chains in this list originate from one sample, sequenced in a study of shared clonotypes between healthy human individuals. Repertoires were generated with immunoSEQ multiplex PCR, while TCRdb's copy carries only in-frame clones and drops some. The sample carries 730,000 or so clones, 72% recorded once. The sequencing input was memory CD4+ T cells sorted from blood. Documented subset: CD45RA-negative fraction. These receptors were collected from a woman aged 25-40 years in good health.

In regard to this clone: The sample has other DNA sequences that encode this CDR3 too. The chain employs TRBV11-2 and TRBJ2-1; no firm D call. In germline, CDR1 is SGHAT, CDR2 FQNNGV. The CDR3 totals 14 residues. V lost 1 base and J lost 2, with 6 bases in between. The chain's CDR3 is CASSLAGPYNEQFF. CDR3 nucleotide sequence: TGTGCCAGCAGCTTAGCGGGCCCCTACAATGAGCAGTTCTTC.

The chain employs TRBV7-8 and TRBJ1-1; D is perhaps TRBD1 (6 bases). The CDR3 is 15 amino acids. Per the germline V gene, CDR1 is SGHVS and CDR2 is FQNEAQ. With 2 bases removed from V and 0 bases from J, the gap between germline ends came to 10 bases. The CDR3: CASSLIQGLNTEAFF. The CDR3 coding sequence is TGTGCCAGCAGCTTAATACAGGGACTGAACACTGAAGCTTTCTTT.

The chain has TRBV19 and TRBJ2-5; TRBD1 matches 10 bases. Germline V lookup: CDR1 LNHDA, CDR2 SQIVND (reference sequence). CDR3 length: 14 amino acids. V gave up 5 bases and J gave up 5 bases; unmatched junction bases: 5. In nucleotides, the CDR3 is TGTGCCAGTAGTGCGACAGGGGGCGACGAGACCCAGTACTTC. Translation gives CASSATGGDETQYF.

The chain links TRBV19 to TRBJ1-1, with TRBD1 as a possible D gene (5 bases). CDR1 and CDR2 from the germline V gene are LNHDA and SQIVND (reference sequence). The CDR3 is made up of 13 amino acids. The V end lost 5 bases, the J end lost 6 bases, and 13 bases lay between the germline ends. The CDR3 region has the DNA TGTGCCAGTAGTTCAGGGTGGGCCGCTGAAGCTTTCTTT. Protein sequence: CASSSGWAAEAFF.

This clone was detected a few times. V and J are TRBV11-1 and TRBJ2-1, with TRBD1 as a possible D gene (6 bases). The V end lost 3 bases, the J end lost 4 bases, and 13 bases lay between the germline ends. The CDR3 is 15 amino acids. Germline CDR1 reads SGHAT; CDR2 reads FQDESV (reference sequence). The CDR3: CASSFRGGEYNEQFF. The CDR3 DNA reads as TGTGCCAGCAGCTTTCGTGGGGGCGAGTACAATGAGCAGTTCTTC. The whole variable domain, filled in from reference TRBV11-1 and TRBJ2-1, reads EAEVAQSPRYKITEKSQAVAFWCDPISGHATLYWYRQILGQGPELLVQFQDESVVDDSQLPKDRFSAERLKGVDSTLKIQPAELGDSAMYLCASSFRGGEYNEQFFGPGTRLTVL.

The table lists this clone with a few counts. This chain joins TRBV6-5 and TRBJ1-1; D call uncertain. This CDR3 has 14 residues. The germline gives CDR1 MNHEY, CDR2 SVGAGI. Trimming took 6 bases from V and 0 from J, leaving 11 bases between them. As DNA, the CDR3 is TGTGCCAGCAGCCTACAGAGCCTGAACACTGAAGCTTTCTTT. Its translation is CASSLQSLNTEAFF.

The V call is TRBV5-8, the J call TRBJ1-6; D is uncertain. This CDR3 is built from 13 residues. Trimming took 2 bases from V and 7 from J, leaving 7 bases between them. Germline CDR1 and CDR2: SGHTS and YDEGEE. The CDR3 loop is CASSLEENSPLHF. CDR3 bases: TGTGCCAGCAGCTTAGAAGAAAATTCACCCCTCCACTTT.

This chain joins TRBV5-6 and TRBJ1-2; TRBD1 agrees at 8 bases. The CDR3 spans 15 residues. V was pared by 1 base and J by 7 bases, with 9 bases of the junction left unmatched. Germline assignment: CDR1 SGHDT and CDR2 YYEEEE. For the CDR3, the DNA is TGTGCCAGCAGCTTGTACCCGACAGGGGCATTTGGCTACACCTTC. This gives the protein CASSLYPTGAFGYTF.

The chain joins TRBV6-1 to TRBJ1-4; tentative D call: TRBD1 (5 bases). The V end lost 1 base, the J end lost 11 bases, and 11 bases lay between the germline ends. Germline assignment: CDR1 MNHNS and CDR2 SASEGT. The length of the CDR3 is 13 residues. The CDR3 is CASSEVQGGKLFF. CDR3 coding DNA: TGTGCCAGCAGTGAAGTCCAGGGAGGGAAACTGTTTTTT.

The J gene is TRBJ2-6, the V gene TRBV25-1; 8 bases fit TRBD1. CDR3 length: 14 residues. With 7 bases clipped from V and 2 bases from J, the junction kept 1 base outside the gene matches. The germline V gene has CDR1 MGHDK and CDR2 SYGVNS. The DNA for the CDR3 is TGTGCCAGCAAGGACAGGGCTGGGGCCAACGTCCTGACTTTC. It translates to CASKDRAGANVLTF.

As for this clone: This same CDR3 is encoded by further DNA sequences in the sample. The gene calls are TRBV28 and TRBJ2-7; TRBD2 aligns across 7 bases. Looked up from germline, CDR1 is MDHEN and CDR2 is SYDVKM. The J segment lost 1 base and the V segment lost 1 base, leaving 4 bases of the junction unmatched. This CDR3 is built from 15 residues. The CDR3 loop is CASSLSTGGSYEQYF. In DNA, the CDR3 is TGTGCCAGCAGTTTATCAACGGGAGGATCCTACGAGCAGTACTTC. Based on the CDR3 plus reference TRBV28 and TRBJ2-7, the full variable domain is DVKVTQSSRYLVKRTGEKVFLECVQDMDHENMFWYRQDPGLGLRLIYFSYDVKMKEKGDIPEGYSVSREKKERFSLILESASTNQTSMYLCASSLSTGGSYEQYFGPGTRLTVT.

This clone is termed medium-sized (0.01 to 0.1%). The CDR3 loop reads CASSPTTSGNTIYF. The CDR3 coding sequence is TGTGCCAGCTCGCCTACAACCTCTGGAAACACCATATATTTT. The V and J genes are TRBV18 and TRBJ1-3; D is unresolved. The CDR3 covers 14 residues. In germline, CDR1 is KGHSH, CDR2 LQKENI. V was shortened by 6 bases and J by 0 bases, with 9 bases between the two germline ends. Using reference TRBV18 and TRBJ1-3 for the parts outside the CDR3, the full variable domain is NAGVMQNPRHLVRRRGQEARLRCSPMKGHSHVYWYRQLPEEGLKFMVYLQKENIIDESGMPKERFSAEFPKEGPSILRIQQVVRGDSAAYFCASSPTTSGNTIYFGEGSWLTVV.

This clone occurred a few times. The chain has TRBV25-1 and TRBJ2-2, with TRBD1 matching 7 bases. CDR1 is MGHDK, CDR2 SYGVNS, per germline. The CDR3 is 15 amino acids. Losses at the gene ends were 3 bases for V and 3 bases for J; bases not matched to a gene: 4. The CDR3 sequence is CASSDGTADTGELFF. CDR3 DNA sequence: TGTGCCAGCAGTGATGGGACAGCCGACACCGGGGAGCTGTTTTTT.

V usage is TRBV5-1 and J usage is TRBJ1-2, with D maybe TRBD1 (5 bases). V was pared by 4 bases and J by 5 bases, with 18 bases between. This CDR3 spans 15 amino acids. Germline assignment: CDR1 SGHRS and CDR2 YFSETQ. In nucleotides, the CDR3 is TGCGCCAGCAGCCCGGTGGGCGGAGGGGTATATGGCTACACCTTC. Translation: CASSPVGGGVYGYTF.

The gene calls are TRBV13 and TRBJ2-6; the D gene is possibly TRBD1 (6 bases). The germline V gene encodes CDR1 PRHDT and CDR2 FYEKMQ (reference sequence). The CDR3 is made up of 15 amino acids. The V and J ends lost 3 bases and 1 base respectively, with 7 bases between them. The CDR3 loop is CASSFRGSGANVLTF. The CDR3 region has the DNA TGTGCCAGCAGCTTCAGGGGTTCTGGGGCCAACGTCCTGACTTTC.

The table lists this clone with many counts. This sequence joins TRBV5-1 and TRBJ2-7; 12 nucleotides line up with TRBD1. The CDR3 totals 20 residues. J lost 0 bases, V lost 4 bases, and 17 bases had no gene match. The germline gives CDR1 SGHRS, CDR2 YFSETQ. This CDR3 is CASSPGWGQGAVAGSYEQYF. The CDR3, as DNA: TGCGCCAGCAGCCCGGGTTGGGGACAGGGGGCTGTAGCGGGCTCCTACGAGCAGTACTTC.

The chain combines TRBV10-3 with TRBJ2-7; 8 bases are a match to TRBD1. This CDR3 is built from 16 residues. The V and J ends lost 2 bases and 6 bases, in that order; junction bases with no gene match: 12. Germline CDR1 and CDR2: ENHRY and SYGVKD. In DNA, the CDR3 is TGTGCCATCAGTGAGGTAAACAGGGGGACCCGGTTCGAGCAGTACTTC. Translated: CAISEVNRGTRFEQYF.

This clone showed up just a few times. V gene TRBV25-1 combines with J gene TRBJ2-7, with D maybe TRBD2 (6 bases). Trimming took off 8 bases at V and 2 bases at J, with 13 bases between the two ends. CDR3 length equals 13 residues. Germline V gene sequence: CDR1 MGHDK, CDR2 SYGVNS. The CDR3 bases are TGTGCCAGCCGTGGTAGCGGTCCCTACGAGCAGTACTTC. It encodes CASRGSGPYEQYF.

The count of this clone is one. This chain links TRBV27 with TRBJ1-3; 7 bases are a match to TRBD1. J was trimmed by 0 bases and V by 5 bases; bases with no gene match: 7. Germline loops: CDR1 MNHEY, CDR2 SMNVEV (reference sequence). This CDR3 has 16 residues. CDR3 in DNA: TGTGCCAGCAGTCCTCAGGGGGTGCCCTCTGGAAACACCATATATTTT. Translated: CASSPQGVPSGNTIYF.

The chain employs TRBV11-3 and TRBJ2-7; perhaps D is TRBD1 or TRBD2 (5 bases each). Trimming stripped 0 bases from V and 4 bases from J, with 13 bases between. CDR3 length equals 15 residues. Germline CDR1 is SGHNT and CDR2 is YENEEA. CDR3 in amino acids: CASSLDWGSAYEQYF. As DNA, the CDR3 is TGTGCCAGCAGCTTAGATTGGGGGAGCGCGTACGAGCAGTACTTC.

This sequence joins TRBV2 and TRBJ2-1; 14 bases are a match to TRBD2. The CDR3 is made up of 15 amino acids. Looked up from germline, CDR1 is SNHLY and CDR2 is FYNNEI. V lost 6 bases and J lost 6; bases outside the gene matches: 4. CDR3 protein: CASRRLAGGGNEQFF. CDR3 nucleotide sequence: TGTGCCAGCAGGAGACTAGCGGGAGGGGGCAATGAGCAGTTCTTC.

This clone came up once. The chain's CDR3 is CASSAFTGSVTEAFF. CDR3 sequence (DNA): TGCGCCAGCAGCGCTTTTACCGGGTCAGTCACTGAAGCTTTCTTT. The chain recombines TRBV5-1 with TRBJ1-1, with D uncertain. Germline loops: CDR1 SGHRS, CDR2 YFSETQ. V was trimmed by 4 bases and J by 4 bases, leaving 17 bases between them. This CDR3 contains 15 residues.

The J gene is TRBJ2-3, the V gene TRBV23-1, with 13 bases lining up with TRBD2. TRBV23-1 is assigned to the ORF class and has an uncertain function. This CDR3 comprises 16 residues. The junction had 8 bases not matched to a gene; V was cut back by 6 bases and J by 5 bases. The CDR3 is CASSPRTSGSLDTQYF. Written as DNA, the CDR3 is TGCGCCAGCAGCCCGCGGACTAGCGGGAGTTTAGATACGCAGTATTTT.

The chain has TRBV5-1 and TRBJ2-1; D gene ambiguous. Trimming pared 0 bases from V and 4 bases from J, leaving 11 bases between. This CDR3 has 15 amino acids. CDR1 SGHRS and CDR2 YFSETQ come from the germline V gene. CDR3 bases: TGCGCCAGCAGCTTGGTGCCAGTGGAGTACAATGAGCAGTTCTTC. Protein: CASSLVPVEYNEQFF.

V is TRBV7-2 and J is TRBJ2-5; 8 bases line up with TRBD1. The V segment lost 4 bases and the J segment 8 bases; nucleotides outside the gene matches: 6. Looked up from germline, CDR1 is SGHTA and CDR2 is FQGNSA. The CDR3 consists of 13 residues. Here the CDR3 reads CASSSGTGYTQYF. For the CDR3, the DNA is TGTGCCAGCAGCTCGGGGACAGGTTATACCCAGTACTTC.

This sequence joins TRBV7-9 and TRBJ2-1; TRBD1 aligns across 9 bases. The V and J ends lost 5 bases and 14 bases, in that order; junction bases with no gene match: 13. In germline, CDR1 is SEHNR, CDR2 FQNEAQ (reference sequence). This CDR3 region has 14 residues. The CDR3 region is CASSPIIPRQGEFF. For the CDR3, the DNA is TGTGCCAGCAGCCCCATAATACCCAGACAGGGGGAGTTCTTC.

The chain uses TRBV19 and TRBJ2-7, with D unresolved. The germline V gene encodes CDR1 LNHDA and CDR2 SQIVND (reference sequence). The V end was cut by 5 bases, the J end by 0 bases, with 11 bases between. The length of the CDR3 is 14 residues. CDR3 loop: CASSPGSSSYEQYF. The CDR3 DNA follows: TGTGCCAGTAGTCCGGGCTCGAGCTCCTACGAGCAGTACTTC.

The chain recombines TRBV12-1 with TRBJ2-2; TRBD2 reflects the table's D call only, with no check against the DNA. TRBV12-1 is classified as a pseudogene. The CDR3 consists of 17 residues. CDR3 protein: CASSWRVPEGCIGELFF. The CDR3 coding sequence is TGTGCCAGCAGCTGGCGGGTCCCGGAGGGATGTATCGGGGAGCTGTTTTTT.

This chain links TRBV19 with TRBJ1-3; D may be TRBD1 (6 bases). The CDR3 has 15 residues. The V gene's germline CDR1 is LNHDA and CDR2 SQIVND (reference sequence). The V end was cut by 6 bases, the J end by 0 bases, with 12 bases between. Written as DNA, the CDR3 is TGTGCCAGTAGCCGGGGGGCCGGCTCTGGAAACACCATATATTTT. Translation: CASSRGAGSGNTIYF.

The rearrangement links TRBV5-1 to TRBJ2-7; 12 bases are shared with TRBD2. The V and J ends lost 4 bases and 5 bases, in that order; junction bases with no gene match: 7. This CDR3 region has 15 residues. Germline CDR1 SGHRS, CDR2 YFSETQ. The CDR3 region has the DNA TGCGCCAGCAGCCGGCTAGCGGGAGGGGCCAACGAGCAGTACTTC. Protein product: CASSRLAGGANEQYF.

V and J are TRBV28 and TRBJ2-7; possible D gene TRBD2, 6 bases. This CDR3 is 14 amino acids long. V dropped 2 bases and J dropped 4 bases, with 12 bases sitting between them. Germline CDR1 is MDHEN and CDR2 is SYDVKM. The CDR3 sequence: CASSLDLEGYEQYF. CDR3 in DNA: TGTGCCAGCAGTTTAGACCTGGAGGGTTACGAGCAGTACTTC.

The chain combines TRBV6-4 with TRBJ2-5, with TRBD2 matching over 13 bases. Germline V CDR1 and CDR2: MRHNA, SNTAGT. CDR3 length equals 17 residues. V lost 2 bases to trimming and J lost 0 bases; unmatched junction nucleotides: 3. The CDR3 coding sequence is TGTGCCAGCAGTGACCCGACTAGCGGGGGGTACCAAGAGACCCAGTACTTC. Its translation: CASSDPTSGGYQETQYF.